This entry is about one TCR beta chain. As yet, its antigen is unknown. The primer mix had 60 Vbeta and 13 Jbeta primers. This table comes from immunoSEQ multiplex PCR, and its TCRdb copy is limited to in-frame clones, with some not included. In the table there are some 130,000 clones, 80% of which are singletons. Donors showed nominal health when sampled, although they likely had unrecorded immune exposures. The source of the sample is a study of cytomegalovirus exposure and HLA in healthy donors. The study, taken as a whole, reports: Researchers counted roughly 150 TCR beta chains as cytomegalovirus-associated.

V dropped 8 bases and J dropped 3 bases, with 26 bases sitting between them. This CDR3 region has 17 residues. Germline loops: CDR1 LNHDA, CDR2 SQIVND (reference sequence). The V gene is TRBV19, the J gene TRBJ2-7; TRBD1 is a possible D gene (8 bases). Sequencing used PBMCs. The receptor's source is a male donor in good health and CMV-seronegative. CDR3 coding DNA: TGTGCCAGTTCGGGGGGACAGGAAGGGGGACCGAACTACGAGCAGTACTTC. Protein product: CASSGGQEGGPNYEQYF.